A single sample gave rise to the 18 T cell receptor beta chains below, sequenced in a study of identical twins. TCRdb analysed the 5' RACE reads with MiXCR anew, one entry per CDR3 protein. The table includes more than 1.5 million distinct CDR3 sequences, less than 35% detected once. Sample: cord blood. Source of these receptors: a newborn girl in good health.

Ten or more counts support this clonotype. The junction shows a germline mismatch at one end, possibly a read error. V is TRBV5-1 and J is TRBJ1-1, with D tentatively TRBD1 (5 bases). Per the germline V gene, CDR1 is SGHRS and CDR2 is YFSETQ. CDR3 length equals 14 residues. CDR3 protein: CASSLTGQGTEAFF. The CDR3 region has the DNA TGTGCCAGCAGTTTAACCGGCCAGGGCACTGAAGCTTTCTTT.

This clonotype was seen a few times. The chain's CDR3 is CASSVDILTYEQYF. The CDR3 DNA is TGTGCCAGCAGTGTTGACATCCTAACCTACGAGCAGTACTTC. The rearrangement links TRBV12-3 or TRBV12-4 to TRBJ2-7; no reliable D call. The ends were cut back, 5 bases at V and 2 bases at J, with 13 bases in the middle. The CDR3 runs to 14 residues.

The chain has TRBV7-9 and TRBJ2-3, with D perhaps being TRBD1 or TRBD2 (5 bases each). Germline V gene lookup returns CDR1 SEHNR and CDR2 FQNEAQ (reference sequence). This CDR3 comprises 13 residues. V shed 8 bases and J shed 2 bases, with 11 bases lying between them. In DNA form, the CDR3 reads TGTGCCAGCGGGACGCACTACACAGATACGCAGTATTTT. This codes for CASGTHYTDTQYF.

J is TRBJ2-5 and V is TRBV12-3 or TRBV12-4; 9 bases agree with TRBD2. The trim removed 7 bases at V and 11 bases at J, leaving 8 bases unmatched. The CDR3 spans 12 residues. DNA of the CDR3: TGTGCCAGCACTAGCGGGAAGTCAGAGCAGTACTTC. It translates to CASTSGKSEQYF.

This clonotype came up a few times. This chain uses TRBV10-3 with TRBJ2-7; no reliable D call. V lost 2 bases and J 0 bases, leaving 5 bases between the germline ends. The CDR3 sequence is 13 residues long. Germline V gene data show CDR1 as ENHRY and CDR2 as SYGVKD. CDR3 residues: CAISEKVSYEQYF. In DNA, the CDR3 is TGTGCCATCAGTGAGAAGGTCTCCTACGAGCAGTACTTC.

In its sample, this clonotype was seen a few times. The V call is TRBV5-1, the J call TRBJ1-2; D is undetermined. Per germline, CDR1 SGHRS and CDR2 YFSETQ. Trimming removed 4 bases from V and 5 bases from J, with 18 bases in between. This CDR3 region has 15 residues. Written as DNA, the CDR3 is TGCGCCAGCAGCAGAGGATCGAGGACGTCGTATGGCTACACCTTC. It codes for CASSRGSRTSYGYTF.

The V call is TRBV3-1, the J call TRBJ2-3; 11 bases are shared with TRBD2. The CDR3 has 16 amino acids. Germline-derived CDR1 and CDR2 are LGHDT and YNNKEL (reference sequence). V was clipped by 4 bases and J by 2 bases; unmatched bases: 5. CDR3 nucleotides: TGTGCCAGCAGCCCCCTTAGCGGGGGGGCCACAGATACGCAGTATTTT. Translated: CASSPLSGGATDTQYF.

The gene calls are TRBV10-3 and TRBJ1-5; maybe TRBD1 (5 bases). The CDR3 extends over 14 amino acids. CDR1 is ENHRY and CDR2 is SYGVKD in the germline V gene. Trimming pared 1 base from V and 1 base from J, leaving 5 bases between. CDR3 in amino acids: CAISEWDSNQPQHF. CDR3 DNA sequence: TGTGCCATCAGTGAGTGGGACAGCAATCAGCCCCAGCATTTT.

The V call is TRBV7-9, the J call TRBJ2-2; TRBD2 is a possible D gene (6 bases). Looked up from germline, CDR1 is SEHNR and CDR2 is FQNEAQ (reference sequence). CDR3 length: 14 amino acids. Deletions cut 0 bases from V and 6 bases from J, with 8 bases between. CDR3 loop: CASSLARLAGELFF. The CDR3, as DNA: TGTGCCAGCAGCTTAGCGAGACTAGCCGGGGAGCTGTTTTTT.

Notes on this clonotype: A much larger clone differs from this one at a single base, so this may be a read error. The chain has TRBV3-1 and TRBJ2-1; D is unresolved. The CDR3 is made up of 16 amino acids. Germline V gene lookup returns CDR1 LGHDT and CDR2 YNNKEL (reference sequence). V was cut by 6 bases and J by 0 bases, with 15 bases left in between. The CDR3, as DNA: TGTGCCAGCAGTTCCGACCTTTTAAGCTCCTACAATGAGCAGTTCTTC. Residues: CASSSDLLSSYNEQFF.

The chain has TRBV20-1 and TRBJ2-1; possible D gene TRBD2, 5 bases. This CDR3 is 15 amino acids long. The germline CDR1 and CDR2 sequences are DFQATT and SNEGSKA (reference sequence). V lost 4 bases to trimming and J lost 4 bases, with 17 bases between them. The CDR3 DNA sequence: TGCAGTGCTACCCCCCAGCTCCGAGGGTACAATGAGCAGTTCTTC. Amino acids: CSATPQLRGYNEQFF.

The CDR3 region has the DNA TGTGCCAGCAGCTCGCTTAGGGGGGGTTACAATGAGCAGTACTTC. Its protein product is CASSSLRGGYNEQYF. V is TRBV11-2 and J is TRBJ2-1; perhaps TRBD2 as D (7 bases). The tail of the sequence fits TRBJ2-7 better, so the J call may be wrong. The CDR3 length is 15 residues. Germline loops: CDR1 SGHAT, CDR2 FQNNGV.

This clonotype was counted only a few times. This chain uses TRBV6-5 with TRBJ2-1; 8 positions match TRBD2. The last part of the DNA fits TRBJ2-7 better; the J call may be wrong. CDR1 MNHEY and CDR2 SVGAGI come from the germline V gene. This CDR3 is built from 16 residues. The CDR3, as DNA: TGTGCCAGCAGTCCACTAGCGGCTAGCTCCTACAATGAGCAGTACTTC. This gives the protein CASSPLAASSYNEQYF.

The V gene is TRBV20-1, the J gene TRBJ1-5; 8 nucleotides align to TRBD1. Germline V gene lookup returns CDR1 DFQATT and CDR2 SNEGSKA (reference sequence). CDR3 length: 17 residues. Trimming at V came to 6 bases and at J to 3 bases, leaving 16 bases not matched to a gene. The CDR3 region has the DNA TGCAGTGCGGCGACCCAAATCGGGACAGGAGTCAATCAGCCCCAGCATTTT. Translated: CSAATQIGTGVNQPQHF.

This chain links TRBV7-9 with TRBJ2-4; TRBD1 matches at 8 bases. The CDR3 contains 16 residues. V shed 5 bases, J shed 3 bases, and the junction held 9 bases outside the gene matches. CDR1 SEHNR and CDR2 FQNEAQ come from the germline V gene (reference sequence). CDR3 loop: CASSLPQGADKNIQYF. The CDR3 nucleotides are TGTGCCAGCAGCCTTCCGCAGGGGGCGGACAAAAACATTCAGTACTTC.

This clonotype was observed at least ten times. This chain connects TRBV25-1 to TRBJ2-6; D gene uncertain. This CDR3 has 14 amino acids. V lost 7 bases to trimming and J lost 0 bases, with 7 bases between them. Germline V lookup: CDR1 MGHDK, CDR2 SYGVNS. Here the CDR3 reads CASTPSSGANVLTF. The CDR3 bases are TGTGCCAGCACTCCCTCCTCTGGGGCCAACGTCCTGACTTTC.

The V and J genes are TRBV4-2 and TRBJ2-1, with 10 bases lining up with TRBD2. The V gene end was trimmed by 1 base and the J gene end by 5 bases; junction bases not matched to a gene: 5. The CDR3 extends over 16 amino acids. Per the germline V gene, CDR1 is LGHNA and CDR2 is YNFKEQ. The CDR3 DNA reads as TGTGCCAGCAGCCAAGGTTCTAGCGGGGGCCACAATGAGCAGTTCTTC. This gives the protein CASSQGSSGGHNEQFF.

This chain connects TRBV5-1 to TRBJ2-7, with D hard to call. CDR1 is SGHRS and CDR2 is YFSETQ in the germline V gene. CDR3 length equals 16 residues. Trimming took 0 bases from V and 0 from J, leaving 13 bases between them. The CDR3: CASSLDRFVTSYEQYF. CDR3 DNA: TGCGCCAGCAGCTTGGATCGGTTTGTAACCTCCTACGAGCAGTACTTC. The full variable domain, rest sourced from reference TRBV5-1 and TRBJ2-7, is KAGVTQTPRYLIKTRGQQVTLSCSPISGHRSVSWYQQTPGQGLQFLFEYFSETQRNKGNFPGRFSGRQFSNSRSEMNVSTLELGDSALYLCASSLDRFVTSYEQYFGPGTRLTVT.